The table lists the clone carrying this T cell receptor (beta chain) with many counts. Authors of the study amplified TCR beta CDR3 regions from RNA transcripts. An initial round of RT-PCR targeting the TCR CDR3 relied on the HTBI primer set. TCRdb passed the multiplex PCR reads through MiXCR, listing each CDR3 protein once. Of about 770,000 distinct CDR3 sequences in the sample, roughly 20% were seen once. The data originate from a study of T cells in Graves' hyperthyroidism and ophthalmopathy. Sequencing was performed on blood. The TCR sequence derives from a woman in her 50s with Graves' hyperthyroidism that later progressed to Graves' ophthalmopathy.

Here the CDR3 DNA reads TGTGCCAGCAGCTTAGTGCCTCCGTGGTACAATGAGCAGTTCTTC. It codes for CASSLVPPWYNEQFF. This chain links TRBV7-9 with TRBJ2-1; D is unresolved. V lost 1 base and J lost 4, with 11 bases in between. Germline CDR1 SEHNR, CDR2 FQNEAQ (reference sequence). CDR3 length: 15 amino acids.